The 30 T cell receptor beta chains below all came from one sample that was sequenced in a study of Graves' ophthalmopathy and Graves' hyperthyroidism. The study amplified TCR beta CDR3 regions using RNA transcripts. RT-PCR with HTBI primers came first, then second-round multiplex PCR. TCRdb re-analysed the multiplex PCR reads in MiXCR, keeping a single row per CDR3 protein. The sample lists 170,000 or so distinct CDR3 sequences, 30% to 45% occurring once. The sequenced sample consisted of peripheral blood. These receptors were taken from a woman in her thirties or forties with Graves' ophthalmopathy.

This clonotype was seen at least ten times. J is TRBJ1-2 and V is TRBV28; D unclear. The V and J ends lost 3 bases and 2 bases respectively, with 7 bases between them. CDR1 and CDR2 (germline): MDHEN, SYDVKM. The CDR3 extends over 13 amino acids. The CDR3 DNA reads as TGTGCCAGCAGTTTTATGATAAACTATGGCTACACCTTC. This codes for CASSFMINYGYTF.

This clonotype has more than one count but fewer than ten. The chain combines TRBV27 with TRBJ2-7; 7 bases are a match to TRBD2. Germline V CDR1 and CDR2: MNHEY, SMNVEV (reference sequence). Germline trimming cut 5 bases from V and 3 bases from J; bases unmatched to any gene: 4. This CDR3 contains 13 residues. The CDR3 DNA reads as TGTGCCAGCAGTAGCGGGACGGGCTACGAGCAGTACTTC. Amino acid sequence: CASSSGTGYEQYF.

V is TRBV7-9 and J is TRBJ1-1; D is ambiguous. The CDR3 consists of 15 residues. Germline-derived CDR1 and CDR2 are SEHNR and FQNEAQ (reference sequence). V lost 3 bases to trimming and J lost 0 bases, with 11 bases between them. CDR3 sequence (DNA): TGTGCCAGCAGCTTCGGGGTGGGGATGAACACTGAAGCTTTCTTT. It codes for CASSFGVGMNTEAFF. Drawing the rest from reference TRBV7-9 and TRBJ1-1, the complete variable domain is DTGVSQNPRHKITKRGQNVTFRCDPISEHNRLYWYRQTLGQGPEFLTYFQNEAQLEKSRLLSDRFSAERPKGSFSTLEIQRTEQGDSAMYLCASSFGVGMNTEAFFGQGTRLTVV.

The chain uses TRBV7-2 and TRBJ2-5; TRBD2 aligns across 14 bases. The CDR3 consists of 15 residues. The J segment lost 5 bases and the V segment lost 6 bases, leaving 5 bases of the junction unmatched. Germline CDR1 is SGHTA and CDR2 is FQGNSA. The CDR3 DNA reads TGTGCCAGCAGGCCCGGGACTAGCGGGAGTGAGACCCAGTACTTC. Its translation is CASRPGTSGSETQYF. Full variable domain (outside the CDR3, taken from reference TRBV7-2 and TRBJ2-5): GAGVSQSPSNKVTEKGKDVELRCDPISGHTALYWYRQSLGQGLEFLIYFQGNSAPDKSGLPSDRFSAERTGGSVSTLTIQRTQQEDSAVYLCASRPGTSGSETQYFGPGTRLLVL.

CDR3 coding DNA: TGTGCCAGCAGCGTGTCAAAATACGAGCAGTACTTC. The encoded protein is CASSVSKYEQYF. The V and J genes are TRBV2 and TRBJ2-7; D is ambiguous. The ends were cut back, 6 bases at V and 4 bases at J, with 10 bases in the middle. CDR1 and CDR2 from the germline V gene are SNHLY and FYNNEI. This CDR3 region has 12 residues. Using reference TRBV2 and TRBJ2-7 for the parts outside the CDR3, the full variable domain is EPEVTQTPSHQVTQMGQEVILRCVPISNHLYFYWYRQILGQKVEFLVSFYNNEISEKSEIFDDQFSVERPDGSNFTLKIRSTKLEDSAMYFCASSVSKYEQYFGPGTRLTVT.

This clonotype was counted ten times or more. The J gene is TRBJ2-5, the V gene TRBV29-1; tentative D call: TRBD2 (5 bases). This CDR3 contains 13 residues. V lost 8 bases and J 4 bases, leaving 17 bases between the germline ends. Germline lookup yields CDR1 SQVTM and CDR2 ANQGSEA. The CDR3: CSFLQSGRETQYF. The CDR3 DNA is TGCAGCTTCCTCCAGTCGGGGAGAGAGACCCAGTACTTC.

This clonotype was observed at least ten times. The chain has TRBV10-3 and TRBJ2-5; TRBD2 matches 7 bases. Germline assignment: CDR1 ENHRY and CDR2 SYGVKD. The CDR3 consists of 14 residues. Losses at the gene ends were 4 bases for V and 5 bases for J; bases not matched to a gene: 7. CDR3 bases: TGTGCCATCAGTGGTCAACGGGAGGTCGAGACCCAGTACTTC. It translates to CAISGQREVETQYF.

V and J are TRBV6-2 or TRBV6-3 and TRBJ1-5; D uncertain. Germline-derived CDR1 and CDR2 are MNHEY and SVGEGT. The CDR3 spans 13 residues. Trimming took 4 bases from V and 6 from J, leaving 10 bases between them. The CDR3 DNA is TGTGCCAGCAGTTCGTTTCCCGGTCAGCCCCAGCATTTT. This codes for CASSSFPGQPQHF.

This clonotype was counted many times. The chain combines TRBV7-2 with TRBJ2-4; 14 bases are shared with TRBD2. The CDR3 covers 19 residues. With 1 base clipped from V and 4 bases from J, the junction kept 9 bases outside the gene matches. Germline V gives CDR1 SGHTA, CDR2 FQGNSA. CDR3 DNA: TGTGCCAGCAGCTTAGTCGCGGGACTAGCGGGGGAGCTAAAAAACATTCAGTACTTC. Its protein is CASSLVAGLAGELKNIQYF.

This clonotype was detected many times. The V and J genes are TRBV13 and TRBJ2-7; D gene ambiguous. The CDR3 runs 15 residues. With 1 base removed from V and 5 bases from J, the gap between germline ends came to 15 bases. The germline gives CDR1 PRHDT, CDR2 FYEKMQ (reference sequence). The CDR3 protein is CASSLEAGLLNEQYF. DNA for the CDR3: TGTGCCAGCAGCTTAGAAGCCGGGTTGTTAAACGAGCAGTACTTC. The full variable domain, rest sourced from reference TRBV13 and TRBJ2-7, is AAGVIQSPRHLIKEKRETATLKCYPIPRHDTVYWYQQGPGQDPQFLISFYEKMQSDKGSIPDRFSAQQFSDYHSELNMSSLELGDSALYFCASSLEAGLLNEQYFGPGTRLTVT.

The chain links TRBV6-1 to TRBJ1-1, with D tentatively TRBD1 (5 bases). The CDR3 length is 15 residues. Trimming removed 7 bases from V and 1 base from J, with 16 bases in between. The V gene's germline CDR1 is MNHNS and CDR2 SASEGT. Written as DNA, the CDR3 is TGTGCCAGCAACCGGGGAGGTGGGACGAACACTGAAGCTTTCTTT. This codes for CASNRGGGTNTEAFF.

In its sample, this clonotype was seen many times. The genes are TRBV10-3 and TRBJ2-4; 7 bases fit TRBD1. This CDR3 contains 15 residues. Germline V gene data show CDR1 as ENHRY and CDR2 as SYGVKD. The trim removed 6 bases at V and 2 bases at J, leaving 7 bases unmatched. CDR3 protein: CAISPTGETKNIQYF. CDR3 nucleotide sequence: TGTGCCATCAGCCCAACAGGGGAAACCAAAAACATTCAGTACTTC.

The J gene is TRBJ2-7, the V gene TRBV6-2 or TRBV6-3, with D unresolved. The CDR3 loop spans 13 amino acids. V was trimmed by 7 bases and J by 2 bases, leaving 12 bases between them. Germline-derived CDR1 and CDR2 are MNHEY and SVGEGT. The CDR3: CASNLAGAYEQYF. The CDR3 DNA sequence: TGTGCCAGCAATCTGGCCGGCGCCTACGAGCAGTACTTC.

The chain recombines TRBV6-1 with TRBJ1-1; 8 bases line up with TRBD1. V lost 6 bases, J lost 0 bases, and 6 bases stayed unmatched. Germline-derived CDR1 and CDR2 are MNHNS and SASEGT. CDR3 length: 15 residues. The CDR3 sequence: CASRIQGGMNTEAFF. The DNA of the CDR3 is TGTGCCAGCAGGATACAGGGGGGCATGAACACTGAAGCTTTCTTT.

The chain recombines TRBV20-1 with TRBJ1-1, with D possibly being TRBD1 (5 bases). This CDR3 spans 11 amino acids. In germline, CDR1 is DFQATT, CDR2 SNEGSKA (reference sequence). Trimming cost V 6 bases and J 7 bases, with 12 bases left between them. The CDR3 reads CSANRGIEAFF. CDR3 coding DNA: TGCAGTGCGAACCGGGGCATTGAAGCTTTCTTT.

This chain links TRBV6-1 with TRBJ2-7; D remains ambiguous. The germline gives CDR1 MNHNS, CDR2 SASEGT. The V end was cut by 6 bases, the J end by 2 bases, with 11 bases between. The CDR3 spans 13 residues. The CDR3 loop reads CASSPRSAYEQYF. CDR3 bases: TGTGCCAGCAGCCCTCGTTCGGCCTACGAGCAGTACTTC.

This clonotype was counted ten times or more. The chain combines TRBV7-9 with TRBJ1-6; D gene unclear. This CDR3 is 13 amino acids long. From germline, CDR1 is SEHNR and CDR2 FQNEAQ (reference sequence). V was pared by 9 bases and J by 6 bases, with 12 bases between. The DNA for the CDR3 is TGTGCCAGTACCCCGGGGAGTAATTCACCCCTCCACTTT. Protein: CASTPGSNSPLHF.

This CDR3 is CATSRDQTASGSLETQYF. Written as DNA, the CDR3 is TGTGCCACCAGCAGAGATCAAACGGCTAGCGGGAGTTTGGAGACCCAGTACTTC. This chain links TRBV15 with TRBJ2-5; 10 nucleotides align to TRBD2. After removal of 0 bases from V and 5 bases from J, the junction contained 12 bases not matched to a gene. Germline V gene lookup returns CDR1 LNHNV and CDR2 YYDKDF (reference sequence). This CDR3 has 18 amino acids.

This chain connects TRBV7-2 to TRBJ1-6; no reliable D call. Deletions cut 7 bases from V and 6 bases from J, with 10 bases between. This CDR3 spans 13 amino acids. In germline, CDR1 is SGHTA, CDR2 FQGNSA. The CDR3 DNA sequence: TGTGCCAGCACCACCCCGGGTAATTCACCCCTCCACTTT. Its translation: CASTTPGNSPLHF.

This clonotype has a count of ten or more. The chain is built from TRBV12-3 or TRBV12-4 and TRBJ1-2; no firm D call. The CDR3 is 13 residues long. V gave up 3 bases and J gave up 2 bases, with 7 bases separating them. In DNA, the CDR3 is TGTGCCAGCAGTTTGGTCAGGAACTATGGCTACACCTTC. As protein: CASSLVRNYGYTF.

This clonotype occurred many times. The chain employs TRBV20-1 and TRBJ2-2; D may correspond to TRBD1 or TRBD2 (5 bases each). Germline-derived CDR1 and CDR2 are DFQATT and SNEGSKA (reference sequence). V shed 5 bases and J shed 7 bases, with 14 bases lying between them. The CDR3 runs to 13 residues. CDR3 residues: CSAQPRDLGELFF. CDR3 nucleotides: TGCAGTGCTCAACCCAGGGACCTCGGGGAGCTGTTTTTT.

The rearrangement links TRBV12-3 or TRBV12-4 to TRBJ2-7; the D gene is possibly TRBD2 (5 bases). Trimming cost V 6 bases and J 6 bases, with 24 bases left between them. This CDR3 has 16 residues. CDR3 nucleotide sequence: TGTGCCAGCAGCTCCGGGCCGGGATCCTTAGTCGTCGAGCAGTACTTC. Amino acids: CASSSGPGSLVVEQYF.

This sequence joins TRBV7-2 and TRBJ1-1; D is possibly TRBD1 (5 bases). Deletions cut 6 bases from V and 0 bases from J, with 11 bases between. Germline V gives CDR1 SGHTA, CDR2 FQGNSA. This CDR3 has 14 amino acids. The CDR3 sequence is CASRFGQMNTEAFF. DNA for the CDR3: TGTGCCAGCAGGTTCGGACAAATGAACACTGAAGCTTTCTTT.

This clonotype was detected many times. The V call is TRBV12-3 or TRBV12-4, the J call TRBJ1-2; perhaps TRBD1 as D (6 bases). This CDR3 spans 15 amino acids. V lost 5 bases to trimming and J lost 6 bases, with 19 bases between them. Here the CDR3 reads CASSLTRGAGDGYTF. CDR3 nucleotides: TGTGCCAGCAGTCTCACACGAGGGGCAGGGGATGGCTACACCTTC.

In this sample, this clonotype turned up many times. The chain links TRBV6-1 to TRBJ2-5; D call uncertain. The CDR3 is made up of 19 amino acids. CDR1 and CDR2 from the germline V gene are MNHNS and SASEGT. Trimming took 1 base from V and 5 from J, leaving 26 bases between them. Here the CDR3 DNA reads TGTGCCAGCAGTGAAGTAAAGGAACAGTATACCCCTAATTGGGAGACCCAGTACTTC. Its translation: CASSEVKEQYTPNWETQYF.

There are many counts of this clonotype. In DNA, the CDR3 is TGTGCCAGCAGGCGGAACCTTCGCTCTGGGGCCAACGTCCTGACTTTC. It yields the protein CASRRNLRSGANVLTF. The chain has TRBV18 and TRBJ2-6; D uncertain. The CDR3 contains 16 residues. V was trimmed by 8 bases and J by 0 bases, leaving 14 bases between them. In germline, CDR1 is KGHSH, CDR2 LQKENI.

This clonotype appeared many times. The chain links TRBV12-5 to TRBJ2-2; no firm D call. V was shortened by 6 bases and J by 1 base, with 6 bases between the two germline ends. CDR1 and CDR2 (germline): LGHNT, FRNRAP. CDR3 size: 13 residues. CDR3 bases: TGTGCTAGTGGCGTGGGGAACACCGGGGAGCTGTTTTTT. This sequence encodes CASGVGNTGELFF.

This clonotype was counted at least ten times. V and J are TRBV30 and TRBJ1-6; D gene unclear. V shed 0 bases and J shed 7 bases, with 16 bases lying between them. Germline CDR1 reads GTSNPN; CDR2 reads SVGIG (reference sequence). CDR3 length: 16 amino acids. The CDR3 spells CAWSVSGPVKNSPLHF. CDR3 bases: TGTGCCTGGAGTGTATCCGGACCAGTAAAAAATTCACCCCTCCACTTT.

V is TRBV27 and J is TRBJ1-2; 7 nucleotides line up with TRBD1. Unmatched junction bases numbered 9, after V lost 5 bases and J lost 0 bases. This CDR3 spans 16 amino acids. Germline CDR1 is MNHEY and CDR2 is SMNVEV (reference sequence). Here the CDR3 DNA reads TGTGCCAGCAGTCGGACCCCCGGGACAGCTAACTATGGCTACACCTTC. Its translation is CASSRTPGTANYGYTF.

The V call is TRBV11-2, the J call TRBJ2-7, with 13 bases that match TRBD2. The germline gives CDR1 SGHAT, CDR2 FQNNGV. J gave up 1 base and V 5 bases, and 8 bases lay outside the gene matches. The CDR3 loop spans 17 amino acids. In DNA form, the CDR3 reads TGTGCCAGCAGCCCTGGACTAGCGGGGGTCAGTTCCTACGAGCAGTACTTC. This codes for CASSPGLAGVSSYEQYF.